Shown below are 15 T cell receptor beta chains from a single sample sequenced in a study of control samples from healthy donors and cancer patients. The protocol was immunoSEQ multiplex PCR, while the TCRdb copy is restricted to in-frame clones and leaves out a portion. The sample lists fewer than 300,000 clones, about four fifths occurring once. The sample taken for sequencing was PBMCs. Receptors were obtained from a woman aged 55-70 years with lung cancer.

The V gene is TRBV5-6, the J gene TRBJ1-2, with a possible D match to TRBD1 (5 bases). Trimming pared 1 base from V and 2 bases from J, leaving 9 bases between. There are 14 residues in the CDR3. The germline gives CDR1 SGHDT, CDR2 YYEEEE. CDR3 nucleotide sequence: TGTGCCAGCAGCTTGTTTTGGGGCAACTATGGCTACACCTTC. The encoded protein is CASSLFWGNYGYTF.

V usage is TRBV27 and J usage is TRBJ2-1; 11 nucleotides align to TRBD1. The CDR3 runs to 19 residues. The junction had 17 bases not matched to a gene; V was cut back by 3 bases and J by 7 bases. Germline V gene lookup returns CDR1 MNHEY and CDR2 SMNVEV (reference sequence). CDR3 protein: CASSFRDRGSGLFRNEQFF. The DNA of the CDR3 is TGTGCCAGCAGTTTCCGGGACAGGGGGTCGGGGTTGTTCAGGAATGAGCAGTTCTTC.

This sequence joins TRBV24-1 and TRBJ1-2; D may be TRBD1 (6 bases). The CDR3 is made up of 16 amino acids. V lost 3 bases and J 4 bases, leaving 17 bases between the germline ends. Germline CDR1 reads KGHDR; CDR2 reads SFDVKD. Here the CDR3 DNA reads TGTGCCACCAGTGATCCCCGGCGGGGGGCCGGCTATGGCTACACCTTC. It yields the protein CATSDPRRGAGYGYTF.

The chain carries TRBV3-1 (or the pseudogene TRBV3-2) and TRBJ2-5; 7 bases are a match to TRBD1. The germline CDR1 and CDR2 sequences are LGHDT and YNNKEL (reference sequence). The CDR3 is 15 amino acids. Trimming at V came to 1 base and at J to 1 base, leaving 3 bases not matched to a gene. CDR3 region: CASSQGGTVQETQYF. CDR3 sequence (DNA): TGTGCCAGCAGCCAAGGGGGGACAGTCCAAGAGACCCAGTACTTC.

This chain's CDR3 is CASSQIELAKNIQYF. The CDR3 DNA reads TGTGCCAGCTCACAGATCGAGCTAGCCAAAAACATTCAGTACTTC. V and J are TRBV18 and TRBJ2-4; D not certain. This CDR3 region has 15 residues. The germline V gene encodes CDR1 KGHSH and CDR2 LQKENI. V was pared by 4 bases and J by 0 bases, with 10 bases between.

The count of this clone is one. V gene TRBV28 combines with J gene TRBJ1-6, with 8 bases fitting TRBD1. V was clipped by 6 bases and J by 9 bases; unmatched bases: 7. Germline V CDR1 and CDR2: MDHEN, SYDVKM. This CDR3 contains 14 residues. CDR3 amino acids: CASRLGTGSSPLHF. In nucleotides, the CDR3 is TGTGCCAGCAGACTTGGGACAGGATCTTCACCCCTCCACTTT.

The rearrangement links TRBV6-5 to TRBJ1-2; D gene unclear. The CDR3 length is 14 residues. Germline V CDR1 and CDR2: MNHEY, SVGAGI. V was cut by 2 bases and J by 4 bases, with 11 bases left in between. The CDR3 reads CASSYIGQSYGYTF. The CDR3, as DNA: TGTGCCAGCAGTTACATCGGGCAGAGCTATGGCTACACCTTC.

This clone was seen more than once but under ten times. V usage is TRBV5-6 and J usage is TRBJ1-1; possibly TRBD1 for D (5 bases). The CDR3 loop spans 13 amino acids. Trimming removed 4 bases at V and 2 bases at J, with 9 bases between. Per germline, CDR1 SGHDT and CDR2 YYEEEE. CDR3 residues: CASSLTVNTEAFF. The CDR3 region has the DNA TGTGCCAGCAGCCTGACAGTTAACACTGAAGCTTTCTTT.

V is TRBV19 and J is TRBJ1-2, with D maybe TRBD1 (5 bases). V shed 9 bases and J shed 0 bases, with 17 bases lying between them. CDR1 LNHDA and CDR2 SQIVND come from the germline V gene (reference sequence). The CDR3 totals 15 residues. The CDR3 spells CASLRPGQSNYGYTF. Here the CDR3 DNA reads TGTGCCAGCCTCCGTCCGGGGCAGTCTAACTATGGCTACACCTTC.

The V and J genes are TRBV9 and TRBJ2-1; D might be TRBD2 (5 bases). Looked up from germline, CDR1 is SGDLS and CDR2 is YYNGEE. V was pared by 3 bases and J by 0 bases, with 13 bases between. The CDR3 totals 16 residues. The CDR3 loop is CASSDKAVSSYNEQFF. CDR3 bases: TGTGCCAGCAGCGACAAAGCGGTAAGCTCCTACAATGAGCAGTTCTTC.

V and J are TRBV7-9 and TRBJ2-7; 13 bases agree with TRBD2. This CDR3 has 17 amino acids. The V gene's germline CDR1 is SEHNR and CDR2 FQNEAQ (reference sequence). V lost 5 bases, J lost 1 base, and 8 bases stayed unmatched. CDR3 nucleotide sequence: TGTGCCAGCAGCCCCGGACTAGCGGGGGAGAAATCCTACGAGCAGTACTTC. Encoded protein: CASSPGLAGEKSYEQYF.

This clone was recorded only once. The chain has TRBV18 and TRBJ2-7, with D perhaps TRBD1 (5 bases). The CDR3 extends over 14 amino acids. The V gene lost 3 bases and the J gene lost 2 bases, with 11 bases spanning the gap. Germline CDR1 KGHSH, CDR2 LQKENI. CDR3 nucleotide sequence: TGTGCCAGCTCACCGAGGCAGGGCCCCTACGAGCAGTACTTC. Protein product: CASSPRQGPYEQYF. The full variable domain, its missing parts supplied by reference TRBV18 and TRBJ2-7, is NAGVMQNPRHLVRRRGQEARLRCSPMKGHSHVYWYRQLPEEGLKFMVYLQKENIIDESGMPKERFSAEFPKEGPSILRIQQVVRGDSAAYFCASSPRQGPYEQYFGPGTRLTVT.

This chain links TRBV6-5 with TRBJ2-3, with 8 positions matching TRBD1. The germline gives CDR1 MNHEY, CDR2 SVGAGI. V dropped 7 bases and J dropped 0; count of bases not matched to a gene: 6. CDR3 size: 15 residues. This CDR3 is CASIADRASTDTQYF. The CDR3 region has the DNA TGTGCCAGCATTGCGGACAGGGCTAGCACAGATACGCAGTATTTT.

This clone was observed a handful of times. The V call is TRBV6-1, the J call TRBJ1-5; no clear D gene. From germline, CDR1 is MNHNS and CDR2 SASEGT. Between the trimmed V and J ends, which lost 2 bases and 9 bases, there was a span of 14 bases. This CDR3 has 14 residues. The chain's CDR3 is CASSERAELWPQHF. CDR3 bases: TGTGCCAGCAGTGAAAGGGCTGAGCTCTGGCCCCAGCATTTT.

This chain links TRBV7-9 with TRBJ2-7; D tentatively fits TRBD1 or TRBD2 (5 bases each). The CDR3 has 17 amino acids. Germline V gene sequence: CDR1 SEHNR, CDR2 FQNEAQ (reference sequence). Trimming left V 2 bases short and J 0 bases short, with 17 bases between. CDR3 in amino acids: CASSLSSGPALSYEQYF. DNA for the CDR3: TGTGCCAGCAGCTTAAGTTCGGGACCTGCACTCTCCTACGAGCAGTACTTC.